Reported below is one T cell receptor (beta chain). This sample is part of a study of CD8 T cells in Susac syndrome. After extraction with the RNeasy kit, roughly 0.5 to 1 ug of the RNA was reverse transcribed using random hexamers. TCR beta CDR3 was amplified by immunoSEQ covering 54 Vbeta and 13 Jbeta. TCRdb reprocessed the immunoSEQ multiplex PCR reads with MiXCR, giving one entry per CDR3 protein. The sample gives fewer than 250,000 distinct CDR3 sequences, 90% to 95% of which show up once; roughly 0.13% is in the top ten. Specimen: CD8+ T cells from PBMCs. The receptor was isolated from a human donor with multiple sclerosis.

CDR3 loop: CASSHVGYVAGELFF. As DNA, the CDR3 is TGTGCCAGCAGCCACGTAGGGTATGTCGCCGGGGAGCTGTTTTTT. The chain carries TRBV3-1 and TRBJ2-2; D remains ambiguous. The V end was cut by 3 bases, the J end by 6 bases, with 14 bases between. The CDR3 sequence is 15 residues long. Germline CDR1 LGHDT, CDR2 YNNKEL (reference sequence). Complete variable domain (other parts from reference TRBV3-1 and TRBJ2-2): DTAVSQTPKYLVTQMGNDKSIKCEQNLGHDTMYWYKQDSKKFLKIMFSYNNKELIINETVPNRFSPKSPDKAHLNLHINSLELGDSAVYFCASSHVGYVAGELFFGEGSRLTVL.